The T cell receptor beta chain described here comes from a study of shared clonotypes between healthy human individuals. Study-level findings and limits: There were few donors, and this limited the genetic and exposure-history diversity represented. In four donors, approximately 5% of naive CD4 clonotypes appeared in common. Investigators expected sequencing depth to affect clonotype sharing among donors.

Concerning this clone itself: The antigen is undetermined.

Genomic DNA belonging to each subset was distributed in equal measure over several immunoSEQ plates. Here immunoSEQ multiplex PCR was the method, and the copy in TCRdb shows in-frame clones only, minus some. The sample yields approximately 2.5 million clones, over 85% seen once. Germline CDR1 SGHTA, CDR2 FQGNSA. The CDR3 is 12 amino acids. V was pared by 3 bases and J by 6 bases, with 8 bases between. V usage is TRBV7-2 and J usage is TRBJ1-1, with D possibly matching TRBD1 (5 bases). The clonotype originates from a man between 18 and 29 years old in good health. Some clones in this sample may be carry-over from other donors' samples. Sample: naive CD4+ T cells from PBMCs. Indicated subset: CD45RA+ positively selected. The CDR3: CASSFRGAEAFF. The DNA for the CDR3 is TGTGCCAGCAGCTTTCGGGGGGCTGAAGCTTTCTTT. The full variable domain, with the rest looked up from reference TRBV7-2 and TRBJ1-1, is GAGVSQSPSNKVTEKGKDVELRCDPISGHTALYWYRQSLGQGLEFLIYFQGNSAPDKSGLPSDRFSAERTGGSVSTLTIQRTQQEDSAVYLCASSFRGAEAFFGQGTRLTVV.